The source of this TCR beta chain is a study of long-term antiretroviral therapy in people with HIV. Everyone in the study who had HIV was treated in the United States. The CDR3 extends over 12 amino acids. The V and J ends lost 3 bases and 6 bases respectively, with 9 bases between them. Germline CDR1 SEHNR, CDR2 FQNEAQ (reference sequence). Study observations and caveats: Spans of CDR3 length were tighter for HIV repertoires than for controls. The study found that diversity rose after ART but stayed below transplant donor controls.

With regard to this clone: Its antigen is undetermined.

The assay used was immunoSEQ (version v3.0), run at survey level. The table came from immunoSEQ multiplex PCR; TCRdb's copy has only in-frame clones and leaves some out. This sample has approximately 29,000 clones, with approximately 88% found just once. V is TRBV7-9 and J is TRBJ2-7, with D uncertain. The TCR was taken from a woman under 30 with HIV. This material consisted of unsorted PBMCs, taken 0.5 years after starting antiretroviral therapy. The CDR3 nucleotides read TGTGCCAGCAGCTTCCCCAACTCCGAGCAGTACTTC. It translates to CASSFPNSEQYF.